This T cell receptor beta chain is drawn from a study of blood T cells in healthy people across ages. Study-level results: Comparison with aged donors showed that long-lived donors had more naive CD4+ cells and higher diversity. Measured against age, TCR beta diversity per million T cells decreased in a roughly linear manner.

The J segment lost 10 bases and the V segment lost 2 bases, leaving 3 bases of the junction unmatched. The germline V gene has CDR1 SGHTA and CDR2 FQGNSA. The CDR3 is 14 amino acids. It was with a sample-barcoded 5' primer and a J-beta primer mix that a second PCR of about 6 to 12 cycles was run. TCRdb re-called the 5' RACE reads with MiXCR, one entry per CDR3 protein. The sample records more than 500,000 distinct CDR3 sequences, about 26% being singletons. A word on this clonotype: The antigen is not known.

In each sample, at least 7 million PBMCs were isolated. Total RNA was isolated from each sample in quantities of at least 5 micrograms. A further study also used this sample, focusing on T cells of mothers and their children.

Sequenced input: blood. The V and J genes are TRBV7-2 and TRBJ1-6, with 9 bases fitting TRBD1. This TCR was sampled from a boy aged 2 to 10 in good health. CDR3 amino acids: CASSLRQGDSPLHF. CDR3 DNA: TGTGCCAGCAGCTTAAGACAGGGGGACTCACCCCTCCACTTT.